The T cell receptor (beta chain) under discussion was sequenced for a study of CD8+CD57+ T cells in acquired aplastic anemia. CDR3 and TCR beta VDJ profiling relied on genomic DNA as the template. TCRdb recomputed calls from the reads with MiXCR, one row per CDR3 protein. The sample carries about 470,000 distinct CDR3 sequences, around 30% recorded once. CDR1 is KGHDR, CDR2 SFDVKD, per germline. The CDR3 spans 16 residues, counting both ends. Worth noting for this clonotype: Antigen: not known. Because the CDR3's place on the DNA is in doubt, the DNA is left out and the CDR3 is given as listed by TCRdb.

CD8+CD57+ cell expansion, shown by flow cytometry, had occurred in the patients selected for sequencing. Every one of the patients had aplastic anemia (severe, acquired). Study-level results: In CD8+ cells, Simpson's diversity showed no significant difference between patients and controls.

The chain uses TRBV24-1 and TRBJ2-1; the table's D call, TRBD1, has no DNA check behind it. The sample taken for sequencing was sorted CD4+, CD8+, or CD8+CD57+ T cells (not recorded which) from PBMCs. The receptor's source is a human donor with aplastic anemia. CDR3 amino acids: CASSLFGQGNRNEQLF.